The present T cell receptor (beta chain) was sequenced within a study of Graves' ophthalmopathy and Graves' hyperthyroidism. V dropped 4 bases and J dropped 1 base, with 10 bases sitting between them. The CDR3 is 14 residues long. From germline, CDR1 is SGHTA and CDR2 FQGNSA. Ophthalmopathy donors were characterized by moderate-to-severe activity, CAS of at least 3, NOSPECS of at least 4, and duration under 3 months. The authors amplified TCR beta CDR3 regions from RNA transcripts. First-round RT-PCR employed HTBI primers, with a second-round multiplex PCR after it. TCRdb reprocessed the multiplex PCR reads with MiXCR, giving one entry per CDR3 protein. The sample carries 350,000 to 400,000 distinct CDR3 sequences, around 17% recorded once.

V usage is TRBV7-2 and J usage is TRBJ1-1; no firm D call. Material: peripheral blood. The TCR originated in a woman in her late teens or twenties with Graves' ophthalmopathy. CDR3 amino acids: CASSSNLENTEAFF. The CDR3 DNA follows: TGTGCCAGCAGCTCCAATTTGGAGAACACTGAAGCTTTCTTT.